One and the same sample provided the 18 T cell receptor beta chains below, sequenced in a study of T cell repertoires in cytomegalovirus infection. TCRdb reprocessed the reads via MiXCR and lists one record per CDR3 protein. The repertoire holds about 180,000 distinct CDR3 sequences, with 13% to 15% as singletons. Sequenced material: PBMCs. The source is a human donor in good health (CMV status not recorded). Some clones in this sample may be carry-over from other donors' samples.

The rearrangement uses TRBV29-1 and TRBJ2-5; D remains ambiguous. V was pared by 4 bases and J by 2 bases, with 8 bases between. The CDR3 sequence is 12 residues long. CDR1 SQVTM and CDR2 ANQGSEA come from the germline V gene. CDR3: CSVAPIQETQYF. The DNA of the CDR3 is TGCAGCGTTGCTCCCATACAAGAGACCCAGTACTTC.

This clonotype was counted between two and nine times. This chain links TRBV10-3 with TRBJ2-1, with 9 bases identical to TRBD2. This CDR3 has 13 amino acids. V lost 5 bases, J lost 6 bases, and 2 bases stayed unmatched. Germline CDR1 is ENHRY and CDR2 is SYGVKD. CDR3 in DNA: TGTGCCATCAGTTGGCGGGGGGGCAATGAGCAGTTCTTC. Amino acid sequence: CAISWRGGNEQFF.

This clonotype was seen repeatedly, ten times or more. V gene TRBV7-9 combines with J gene TRBJ1-1; D is undetermined. Germline lookup yields CDR1 SEHNR and CDR2 FQNEAQ (reference sequence). The CDR3 has 14 residues. V lost 8 bases and J lost 1, with 14 bases in between. The CDR3 DNA reads as TGTGCCAGCCTCTTTGATGGATGGAACACTGAAGCTTTCTTT. Translated: CASLFDGWNTEAFF.

This clonotype came up many times. The chain uses TRBV7-2 and TRBJ2-2; 13 bases agree with TRBD2. The CDR3 spans 16 residues. V was pared by 3 bases and J by 7 bases, with 5 bases of the junction left unmatched. Germline V gene lookup returns CDR1 SGHTA and CDR2 FQGNSA. The chain's CDR3 is CASSFGLAGAGGELFF. CDR3 in DNA: TGTGCCAGCAGCTTTGGACTAGCGGGAGCAGGCGGGGAGCTGTTTTTT.

This clonotype was found many times. The chain is built from TRBV11-2 and TRBJ1-2; D may be TRBD1 (6 bases). V gave up 5 bases and J gave up 7 bases, with 11 bases separating them. Germline-derived CDR1 and CDR2 are SGHAT and FQNNGV. This CDR3 has 12 amino acids. This chain's CDR3 is CASSLQGLGYTF. The CDR3 nucleotides read TGTGCCAGCAGCCTACAGGGACTTGGCTACACCTTC.

This clonotype was seen more than once but under ten times. The chain combines TRBV12-3 or TRBV12-4 with TRBJ2-1; TRBD1 aligns across 7 bases. CDR3 size: 15 residues. J lost 5 bases, V lost 6 bases, and 10 bases had no gene match. This CDR3 reads CASRPRTGLDNEQFF. CDR3 nucleotides: TGTGCCAGCAGACCACGGACAGGCCTGGACAATGAGCAGTTCTTC.

The rearrangement links TRBV10-1 to TRBJ1-4; TRBD1 might be the D (5 bases). Germline CDR1 is WNHNN and CDR2 is SYGVQD (reference sequence). This CDR3 is built from 13 residues. Trimming took 2 bases from V and 8 from J, leaving 9 bases between them. CDR3: CASSEDQGEKLFF. For the CDR3, the DNA is TGCGCCAGCAGTGAGGATCAGGGAGAAAAACTGTTTTTT.

This clonotype was recorded at least ten times. The CDR3 protein is CASSLDKSSGEQYF. CDR3 nucleotide sequence: TGTGCCAGCAGCTTAGATAAGTCCAGCGGCGAGCAGTACTTC. The chain is built from TRBV7-2 and TRBJ2-7; possible D gene TRBD2, 5 bases. The germline CDR1 and CDR2 sequences are SGHTA and FQGNSA. Trimming took 1 base from V and 6 from J, leaving 13 bases between them. This CDR3 has 14 amino acids.

This clonotype was found a few times. This rearrangement joins TRBV7-9 to TRBJ1-3, with D tentatively TRBD1 (6 bases). CDR3 length equals 17 residues. Deletions cut 5 bases from V and 0 bases from J, with 17 bases between. The V gene's germline CDR1 is SEHNR and CDR2 FQNEAQ (reference sequence). CDR3 nucleotides: TGTGCCAGCAGCGCCTCTCAGGGGCCCCGCTCTGGAAACACCATATATTTT. Amino acid sequence: CASSASQGPRSGNTIYF.

This clonotype was seen many times. V and J are TRBV7-2 and TRBJ2-1, with TRBD2 matching 7 bases. J was trimmed by 4 bases and V by 5 bases; bases with no gene match: 5. The CDR3 spans 14 residues. Germline-derived CDR1 and CDR2 are SGHTA and FQGNSA. CDR3 DNA: TGTGCCAGCAGCCCCCAGGGAGGGTACAATGAGCAGTTCTTC. It specifies CASSPQGGYNEQFF. The full variable domain, rest sourced from reference TRBV7-2 and TRBJ2-1, is GAGVSQSPSNKVTEKGKDVELRCDPISGHTALYWYRQSLGQGLEFLIYFQGNSAPDKSGLPSDRFSAERTGGSVSTLTIQRTQQEDSAVYLCASSPQGGYNEQFFGPGTRLTVL.

The chain links TRBV2 to TRBJ2-5; TRBD2 agrees at 12 bases. The CDR3 contains 17 residues. The germline V gene encodes CDR1 SNHLY and CDR2 FYNNEI. After removal of 1 base from V and 0 bases from J, the junction contained 3 bases not matched to a gene. Here the CDR3 reads CASSEGTSGAHQETQYF. CDR3 nucleotide sequence: TGTGCCAGCAGTGAAGGGACTAGCGGGGCTCACCAAGAGACCCAGTACTTC.

This clonotype has a count of ten or more. V usage is TRBV5-6 and J usage is TRBJ2-7; a possible D gene is TRBD2 (5 bases). Germline CDR1 reads SGHDT; CDR2 reads YYEEEE. CDR3 size: 15 residues. The V gene lost 0 bases and the J gene lost 3 bases, with 13 bases spanning the gap. The CDR3 loop reads CASSLASLKNYEQYF. DNA for the CDR3: TGTGCCAGCAGCTTGGCTAGCCTGAAAAACTACGAGCAGTACTTC.

This clonotype was found many times. The chain combines TRBV7-9 with TRBJ1-1; D is uncertain. CDR1 is SEHNR and CDR2 is FQNEAQ in the germline V gene (reference sequence). This CDR3 has 14 amino acids. V was pared by 5 bases and J by 4 bases, with 14 bases between. The DNA for the CDR3 is TGTGCCAGCAGCCCCACAGTAATTGGCACTGAAGCTTTCTTT. This sequence encodes CASSPTVIGTEAFF.

V gene TRBV20-1 combines with J gene TRBJ1-4, with a tentative D call TRBD1 (5 bases). This CDR3 region has 15 residues. Trimming left V 0 bases short and J 5 bases short, with 13 bases between. The germline CDR1 and CDR2 sequences are DFQATT and SNEGSKA (reference sequence). The DNA for the CDR3 is TGCAGTGCTAGAGAGGGTGGGACGAAAAATGAAAAACTGTTTTTT. Translating gives CSAREGGTKNEKLFF.

This clonotype was observed a handful of times. The V and J genes are TRBV7-9 and TRBJ2-1, with 7 positions matching TRBD1. V lost 0 bases and J lost 7; bases outside the gene matches: 3. Germline values: CDR1 SEHNR, CDR2 FQNEAQ (reference sequence). The CDR3 extends over 14 amino acids. CDR3 protein: CASSLAPGGNEQFF. Written as DNA, the CDR3 is TGTGCCAGCAGCTTAGCTCCAGGGGGTAATGAGCAGTTCTTC.

V usage is TRBV11-2 and J usage is TRBJ2-7; 8 bases are a match to TRBD2. With V trimmed by 6 bases and J by 4 bases, 11 bases remained unmatched. The CDR3 runs to 15 residues. Per the germline V gene, CDR1 is SGHAT and CDR2 is FQNNGV. CDR3 in amino acids: CASSHSAAGEYEQYF. The CDR3 DNA sequence: TGTGCCAGCAGTCACTCGGCAGCGGGAGAGTACGAGCAGTACTTC.

V is TRBV20-1 and J is TRBJ1-2, with 8 bases aligning to TRBD1. V gave up 1 base and J gave up 4 bases; unmatched junction bases: 2. Germline V lookup: CDR1 DFQATT, CDR2 SNEGSKA (reference sequence). The CDR3 consists of 13 residues. CDR3 bases: TGCAGTGCTAGAGGGACAGGGCCCTATGGCTACACCTTC. Protein product: CSARGTGPYGYTF.

This clonotype was observed many times. The V gene is TRBV28, the J gene TRBJ2-5, with a possible D match to TRBD1 (6 bases). CDR1 is MDHEN, CDR2 SYDVKM, per germline. The V end lost 6 bases, the J end lost 1 base, and 15 bases lay between the germline ends. The CDR3 consists of 15 residues. The CDR3 loop reads CASRRTGQIQETQYF. The CDR3 coding sequence is TGTGCCAGCAGGCGTACAGGACAGATCCAAGAGACCCAGTACTTC.